Presented here are 29 T cell receptor beta chains from one specimen sequenced in a study of T-cell reconstitution after alpha-beta-depleted transplantation in children. Molecular barcoding with unique molecular identifiers was used for the TCRbeta library. TCRdb called the PCR reads again in MiXCR, with one record for every CDR3 protein. The data contain some 500,000 distinct CDR3 sequences, 30% to 35% of them seen just once; the ten biggest clones take up around 2.4%. The sample here was PBMCs from the stem cell graft donor, taken from the stem cell graft. The receptors here all came from a human donor who donated a stem cell graft to a child with aplastic anemia.

The chain uses TRBV24-1 and TRBJ1-1, with D hard to call. Germline CDR1 and CDR2: KGHDR and SFDVKD. V was pared by 5 bases and J by 1 base, with 4 bases between. The CDR3 has 12 amino acids. In DNA form, the CDR3 reads TGTGCCACCAGTGCAGGGAACACTGAAGCTTTCTTT. Residues: CATSAGNTEAFF.

The chain joins TRBV6-2 or TRBV6-3 to TRBJ2-7; 7 bases are a match to TRBD2. Trimming took 8 bases from V and 0 from J; bases not matched to a gene: 13. Germline assignment: CDR1 MNHEY and CDR2 SVGEGT. The CDR3 extends over 16 amino acids. The CDR3 sequence is CASCPSLAWDSYEQYF. CDR3 DNA: TGTGCCAGCTGTCCTTCACTAGCGTGGGACTCCTACGAGCAGTACTTC.

This clonotype was detected once. V is TRBV7-2 and J is TRBJ1-3; D gene ambiguous. In germline, CDR1 is SGHTA, CDR2 FQGNSA. Trimming took 6 bases from V and 0 from J, leaving 12 bases between them. This CDR3 is built from 15 residues. The DNA for the CDR3 is TGTGCCAGCAGATCCCCGTCCTTCTCTGGAAACACCATATATTTT. The encoded protein is CASRSPSFSGNTIYF. Filled out from reference TRBV7-2 and TRBJ1-3, the complete variable domain reads GAGVSQSPSNKVTEKGKDVELRCDPISGHTALYWYRQSLGQGLEFLIYFQGNSAPDKSGLPSDRFSAERTGGSVSTLTIQRTQQEDSAVYLCASRSPSFSGNTIYFGEGSWLTVV.

The CDR3 DNA is TGTGCCAGCAGCTTAAGGGAGGACCTGACGGGTTACCAAGAGACCCAGTACTTC. Amino acids: CASSLREDLTGYQETQYF. The rearrangement uses TRBV11-1 and TRBJ2-5; D possibly corresponds to TRBD2 (6 bases). Germline V CDR1 and CDR2: SGHAT, FQDESV (reference sequence). The CDR3 sequence is 18 residues long. V was clipped by 2 bases and J by 0 bases, with 19 bases between them.

The chain couples TRBV10-3 to TRBJ2-7; D not certain. Germline V CDR1 and CDR2: ENHRY, SYGVKD. CDR3 length: 13 amino acids. Trimming removed 4 bases at V and 3 bases at J, with 10 bases between. CDR3 nucleotides: TGTGCCATCAGTGCTGGGTTAAGCTACGAGCAGTACTTC. This gives the protein CAISAGLSYEQYF.

J is TRBJ2-2 and V is TRBV6-1; TRBD1 agrees at 10 bases. The CDR3 covers 14 residues. V lost 6 bases and J lost 4; bases outside the gene matches: 2. Germline lookup yields CDR1 MNHNS and CDR2 SASEGT. The DNA for the CDR3 is TGTGCCAGCAGCCGGGACAGGGGCACCGGGGAGCTGTTTTTT. Protein sequence: CASSRDRGTGELFF.

The gene calls are TRBV20-1 and TRBJ2-7; 9 nucleotides agree with TRBD1. The V segment lost 6 bases and the J segment 10 bases; nucleotides outside the gene matches: 10. CDR3 length: 12 amino acids. Germline V gene lookup returns CDR1 DFQATT and CDR2 SNEGSKA (reference sequence). CDR3 DNA: TGCAGTGCGAGCCAGACAGGGGGTGTCCAGTACGTC. Translating it yields CSASQTGGVQYV.

The gene calls are TRBV9 and TRBJ2-7, with D possibly being TRBD1 or TRBD2 (5 bases each). The CDR3 totals 17 residues. In germline, CDR1 is SGDLS, CDR2 YYNGEE. V was clipped by 0 bases and J by 1 base, with 17 bases between them. The CDR3 loop reads CASSVGASGTISYEQYF. The CDR3 DNA follows: TGTGCCAGCAGCGTAGGGGCCTCAGGGACGATTTCCTACGAGCAGTACTTC.

The gene calls are TRBV28 and TRBJ2-1; 11 nucleotides line up with TRBD2. The CDR3 extends over 12 amino acids. The V gene end was trimmed by 5 bases and the J gene end by 13 bases; junction bases not matched to a gene: 4. In germline, CDR1 is MDHEN, CDR2 SYDVKM. The CDR3 nucleotides are TGTGCCAGCAGTAAAGGGACTAGCGGACAGTTCTTC. Translation gives CASSKGTSGQFF.

This clonotype was found a few times. The chain has TRBV20-1 and TRBJ2-1; D not certain. CDR1 and CDR2 from the germline V gene are DFQATT and SNEGSKA (reference sequence). Trimming took 0 bases from V and 0 from J, leaving 9 bases between them. The CDR3 sequence is 15 residues long. This chain's CDR3 is CSARDNSYSYNEQFF. As DNA, the CDR3 is TGCAGTGCTAGAGATAACTCCTACTCCTACAATGAGCAGTTCTTC.

This chain uses TRBV4-3 with TRBJ2-3; 7 positions agree with TRBD2. The V gene's germline CDR1 is LGHNA and CDR2 YSLEER. V lost 5 bases, J lost 2 bases, and 7 bases stayed unmatched. The CDR3 runs to 15 residues. CDR3 region: CASSFEGGITDTQYF. CDR3 nucleotide sequence: TGCGCCAGCAGCTTTGAGGGAGGGATCACAGATACGCAGTATTTT.

This sequence joins TRBV7-9 and TRBJ1-6; unclear D gene. The length of the CDR3 is 14 residues. Germline V gene sequence: CDR1 SEHNR, CDR2 FQNEAQ (reference sequence). V was shortened by 1 base and J by 14 bases, with 15 bases between the two germline ends. Here the CDR3 DNA reads TGTGCCAGCAGCTTAGTTAGCCGGGGAACCACCCTCCACTTT. The encoded protein is CASSLVSRGTTLHF.

This chain links TRBV30 with TRBJ1-6; TRBD1 matches at 7 bases. CDR1 is GTSNPN and CDR2 is SVGIG in the germline V gene (reference sequence). Trimming removed 4 bases from V and 6 bases from J; junction bases left unmatched: 6. This CDR3 is 14 amino acids long. The chain's CDR3 is CAWNRQGSNSPLHF. CDR3 in DNA: TGTGCCTGGAATCGACAGGGTTCTAATTCACCCCTCCACTTT.

This clonotype was recorded once. V usage is TRBV7-8 and J usage is TRBJ1-5; the D gene is possibly TRBD1 (6 bases). From germline, CDR1 is SGHVS and CDR2 FQNEAQ. The CDR3 spans 15 residues. Trimming shortened V by 1 base and J by 4 bases, and 11 bases separated the two germline ends. CDR3 sequence reads: CASSLEAGQNQPQHF. For the CDR3, the DNA is TGTGCCAGCAGCTTAGAGGCAGGACAGAATCAGCCCCAGCATTTT.

This clonotype was picked up a small number of times. The chain has TRBV12-3 or TRBV12-4 and TRBJ1-4; D ambiguous. The CDR3 has 14 amino acids. Trimming left V 3 bases short and J 8 bases short, with 13 bases between. In DNA, the CDR3 is TGTGCCAGCAGTTTCACCACCCCGATAGAAAAACTGTTTTTT. Amino acids: CASSFTTPIEKLFF.

This clonotype was seen a few times. The chain combines TRBV10-3 with TRBJ2-3; 14 bases are shared with TRBD2. Germline values: CDR1 ENHRY, CDR2 SYGVKD. V shed 5 bases, J shed 3 bases, and the junction held 13 bases outside the gene matches. This CDR3 comprises 19 residues. The CDR3, as DNA: TGTGCCATCAGTTCCGGGACTAGCGGGAGACGGTTGCGGACAGATACGCAGTATTTT. This codes for CAISSGTSGRRLRTDTQYF.

This sequence joins TRBV6-2 or TRBV6-3 and TRBJ1-3; D possibly corresponds to TRBD1 (5 bases). The CDR3 spans 16 residues. V shed 6 bases and J shed 0 bases, with 15 bases lying between them. CDR1 and CDR2 (germline): MNHEY, SVGEGT. The CDR3 reads CASRSTGRSSGNTIYF. DNA for the CDR3: TGTGCCAGCAGGAGTACAGGACGCAGCTCTGGAAACACCATATATTTT.

This clonotype came up a few times. The V and J genes are TRBV30 and TRBJ1-6, with a tentative D call TRBD1 (6 bases). The CDR3 is made up of 13 amino acids. Germline values: CDR1 GTSNPN, CDR2 SVGIG (reference sequence). The V end lost 8 bases, the J end lost 6 bases, and 14 bases lay between the germline ends. CDR3 sequence: CAGERTANSPLHF. CDR3 coding DNA: TGTGCCGGAGAAAGGACAGCTAATTCACCCCTCCACTTT. The full variable domain, its missing parts supplied by reference TRBV30 and TRBJ1-6, is SQTIHQWPATLVQPVGSPLSLECTVEGTSNPNLYWYRQAAGRGLQLLFYSVGIGQISSEVPQNLSASRPQDRQFILSSKKLLLSDSGFYLCAGERTANSPLHFGNGTRLTVT.

This clonotype turned up a few times. The chain is built from TRBV6-9 and TRBJ2-7; perhaps TRBD2 as D (5 bases). V was trimmed by 4 bases and J by 0 bases, leaving 13 bases between them. CDR3 length equals 15 residues. The germline V gene has CDR1 MNHGY and CDR2 SVAAGI. The CDR3 protein is CASSFVTSPSYEQYF. As DNA, the CDR3 is TGTGCCAGCAGTTTCGTTACTAGTCCCTCCTACGAGCAGTACTTC.

V and J are TRBV6-2 or TRBV6-3 and TRBJ2-5; 10 nucleotides match TRBD2. Germline V gives CDR1 MNHEY, CDR2 SVGEGT. The CDR3 sequence is 15 residues long. With 0 bases clipped from V and 5 bases from J, the junction kept 3 bases outside the gene matches. In DNA form, the CDR3 reads TGTGCCAGCAGTTACTCACCTAGCGGGAGTGAGACCCAGTACTTC. This codes for CASSYSPSGSETQYF.

There are a few counts of this clonotype. This chain links TRBV20-1 with TRBJ2-2; 10 nucleotides align to TRBD1. CDR3 length: 16 residues. Germline CDR1 is DFQATT and CDR2 is SNEGSKA (reference sequence). The ends lost 2 bases at V and 4 bases at J; junction bases unmatched: 7. CDR3 sequence (DNA): TGCAGTGCTAGACGCGGGACAGGGGTTATCACCGGGGAGCTGTTTTTT. The encoded protein is CSARRGTGVITGELFF.

This clonotype was seen a handful of times. The chain is built from TRBV20-1 and TRBJ2-1; 13 bases align to TRBD2. The CDR3 is 15 residues long. V gave up 3 bases and J gave up 5 bases; unmatched junction bases: 4. Germline V gene lookup returns CDR1 DFQATT and CDR2 SNEGSKA (reference sequence). CDR3: CSARRGLAGDNEQFF. CDR3 sequence (DNA): TGCAGTGCTAGGCGCGGACTAGCGGGAGACAATGAGCAGTTCTTC.

The J gene is TRBJ2-5, the V gene TRBV5-1; 7 nucleotides line up with TRBD1. Trimming cost V 0 bases and J 5 bases; bases outside gene matches: 4. CDR3 length: 14 residues. CDR1 and CDR2 from the germline V gene are SGHRS and YFSETQ. CDR3: CASSLVQGVETQYF. DNA for the CDR3: TGCGCCAGCAGCTTGGTCCAGGGGGTTGAGACCCAGTACTTC.

The chain recombines TRBV6-5 with TRBJ1-3; D uncertain. The CDR3 totals 16 residues. Germline V lookup: CDR1 MNHEY, CDR2 SVGAGI. Trimming cost V 0 bases and J 0 bases, with 9 bases left between them. CDR3 sequence: CASSYSRLISGNTIYF. DNA of the CDR3: TGTGCCAGCAGTTACTCGAGATTGATCTCTGGAAACACCATATATTTT.

This clonotype has a handful of counts. The chain recombines TRBV5-5 with TRBJ2-1; 13 bases map to TRBD2. With V trimmed by 1 base and J by 9 bases, 7 bases remained unmatched. There are 16 residues in the CDR3. CDR1 SGHKS and CDR2 YYEKEE come from the germline V gene (reference sequence). The CDR3 loop reads CASSLYGTSGTTEQFF. CDR3 DNA sequence: TGTGCCAGCAGCTTGTATGGGACTAGCGGGACCACTGAGCAGTTCTTC. Combining the CDR3 with reference TRBV5-5 and TRBJ2-1 gives the whole variable domain DAGVTQSPTHLIKTRGQQVTLRCSPISGHKSVSWYQQVLGQGPQFIFQYYEKEERGRGNFPDRFSARQFPNYSSELNVNALLLGDSALYLCASSLYGTSGTTEQFFGPGTRLTVL.

The CDR3 DNA sequence: TGCAGTGCTAGACCGGTAGCGGGGGACCCCAATGAGCAGTTCTTC. It yields the protein CSARPVAGDPNEQFF. The chain links TRBV20-1 to TRBJ2-1; 9 bases match TRBD2. Germline trimming cut 2 bases from V and 6 bases from J; bases unmatched to any gene: 8. CDR1 is DFQATT and CDR2 is SNEGSKA in the germline V gene (reference sequence). CDR3 length equals 15 residues.

The chain has TRBV7-9 and TRBJ2-5, with 10 bases aligning to TRBD1. The ends lost 4 bases at V and 4 bases at J; junction bases unmatched: 6. The CDR3 runs to 15 residues. The germline CDR1 and CDR2 sequences are SEHNR and FQNEAQ (reference sequence). In nucleotides, the CDR3 is TGTGCCAGCAGCTCAATAGACAGGGGGCGAGAGACCCAGTACTTC. Translating it yields CASSSIDRGRETQYF.

In its sample, this clonotype was seen a few times. The rearrangement joins TRBV5-1 to TRBJ2-3, with a possible D match to TRBD2 (6 bases). Trimming took off 4 bases at V and 5 bases at J, with 17 bases between the two ends. In germline, CDR1 is SGHRS, CDR2 YFSETQ. There are 15 residues in the CDR3. CDR3 protein: CASSISGQGGDTQYF. In DNA form, the CDR3 reads TGCGCCAGCAGCATAAGCGGGCAGGGAGGAGATACGCAGTATTTT.

A few counts support this clonotype. The chain is built from TRBV7-2 and TRBJ1-5; D is ambiguous. CDR1 is SGHTA, CDR2 FQGNSA, per germline. The CDR3 contains 15 residues. V was pared by 5 bases and J by 2 bases, with 13 bases between. Here the CDR3 reads CASSPRVGGNQPQHF. The CDR3, as DNA: TGTGCCAGCAGCCCCCGGGTCGGTGGCAATCAGCCCCAGCATTTT.